What follows are 18 T cell receptor beta chains derived from one specimen sequenced in a study of cytomegalovirus exposure and HLA in healthy donors. Only in-frame clones appear in the TCRdb table, and some are missing; sequencing was by immunoSEQ multiplex PCR. The sample shows about 120,000 clones, about 82% of them seen only once. The specimen was PBMCs. These receptors were collected from a young man in good health and CMV-seronegative.

J is TRBJ2-7 and V is TRBV29-1; 8 nucleotides align to TRBD1. Trimming cost V 2 bases and J 2 bases; bases outside gene matches: 5. This CDR3 is built from 14 residues. The V gene's germline CDR1 is SQVTM and CDR2 ANQGSEA. For the CDR3, the DNA is TGCAGCGTTGAAATGAGACAGGGGACCTACGAGCAGTACTTC. It specifies CSVEMRQGTYEQYF.

In regard to this clone: The junction shows a germline mismatch at one end, possibly a read error. This sequence joins TRBV7-7 and TRBJ2-7, with a tentative D call TRBD1 (7 bases). This CDR3 has 15 residues. Germline-derived CDR1 and CDR2 are SSHAT and FNYEAQ (reference sequence). CDR3 residues: CASSLAGGGGYEQYF. CDR3 nucleotide sequence: TGTGCTAGCAGCTTAGCAGGAGGGGGCGGGTACGAGCAGTACTTC.

This chain joins TRBV2 and TRBJ2-1; perhaps TRBD1 as D (5 bases). CDR3 length equals 14 residues. Germline lookup yields CDR1 SNHLY and CDR2 FYNNEI. Trimming stripped 0 bases from V and 6 bases from J, with 9 bases between. The CDR3 is CASSEAGRPNEQFF. CDR3 nucleotide sequence: TGTGCCAGCAGTGAAGCGGGGCGGCCCAATGAGCAGTTCTTC. The complete variable domain, with remaining parts taken from reference TRBV2 and TRBJ2-1, reads EPEVTQTPSHQVTQMGQEVILRCVPISNHLYFYWYRQILGQKVEFLVSFYNNEISEKSEIFDDQFSVERPDGSNFTLKIRSTKLEDSAMYFCASSEAGRPNEQFFGPGTRLTVL.

The V call is TRBV19, the J call TRBJ2-4; weak D call: TRBD2 (5 bases). The V gene lost 3 bases and the J gene lost 2 bases, with 14 bases spanning the gap. This CDR3 spans 16 amino acids. Looked up from germline, CDR1 is LNHDA and CDR2 is SQIVND (reference sequence). The CDR3 DNA follows: TGTGCCAGTAGTATCACGGAGAGGGCCTCCAAAAACATTCAGTACTTC. Translated, it gives CASSITERASKNIQYF. Based on the CDR3 plus reference TRBV19 and TRBJ2-4, the full variable domain is DGGITQSPKYLFRKEGQNVTLSCEQNLNHDAMYWYRQDPGQGLRLIYYSQIVNDFQKGDIAEGYSVSREKKESFPLTVTSAQKNPTAFYLCASSITERASKNIQYFGAGTRLSVL.

The chain carries TRBV30 and TRBJ2-1; D is unresolved. CDR1 is GTSNPN and CDR2 is SVGIG in the germline V gene (reference sequence). Trimming cost V 5 bases and J 0 bases, with 8 bases left between them. The CDR3 is made up of 13 amino acids. CDR3 sequence reads: CAWEWSSYNEQFF. CDR3 coding DNA: TGTGCCTGGGAGTGGAGCTCCTACAATGAGCAGTTCTTC.

The chain links TRBV7-9 to TRBJ2-5; 8 positions agree with TRBD2. The CDR3 spans 17 residues. Germline V gene lookup returns CDR1 SEHNR and CDR2 FQNEAQ (reference sequence). The V and J ends lost 2 bases and 2 bases, in that order; junction bases with no gene match: 10. CDR3 protein: CASSLFASGSFQETQYF. The CDR3 DNA follows: TGTGCCAGCAGCTTATTTGCCAGCGGGAGTTTTCAAGAGACCCAGTACTTC.

The chain employs TRBV6-1 and TRBJ1-5; D is uncertain. Looked up from germline, CDR1 is MNHNS and CDR2 is SASEGT. With 7 bases removed from V and 9 bases from J, the gap between germline ends came to 22 bases. This CDR3 comprises 15 residues. The CDR3 sequence: CASNQAGVNSWPQHF. CDR3 bases: TGTGCCAGCAATCAAGCCGGAGTGAATTCCTGGCCCCAGCATTTT.

This chain links TRBV25-1 with TRBJ1-2; possible D gene TRBD1, 5 bases. Germline assignment: CDR1 MGHDK and CDR2 SYGVNS. The V end lost 6 bases, the J end lost 2 bases, and 10 bases lay between the germline ends. This CDR3 is built from 13 residues. The DNA of the CDR3 is TGTGCCAGCAGGTCGACAGCCAACTATGGCTACACCTTC. The encoded protein is CASRSTANYGYTF.

V and J are TRBV6-5 and TRBJ1-4; a weak D match, TRBD1 (5 bases). Germline loops: CDR1 MNHEY, CDR2 SVGAGI. V gave up 4 bases and J gave up 10 bases, with 16 bases separating them. The CDR3 consists of 14 residues. DNA of the CDR3: TGTGCCAGCAGTTCTCGGGGGGTCAAGGGAAAACTGTTTTTT. Translated, it gives CASSSRGVKGKLFF.

This sequence joins TRBV30 and TRBJ2-7; 7 bases are a match to TRBD2. Looked up from germline, CDR1 is GTSNPN and CDR2 is SVGIG (reference sequence). The trim removed 4 bases at V and 2 bases at J, leaving 5 bases unmatched. This CDR3 has 13 residues. The CDR3: CAWNGGSPYEQYF. CDR3 DNA sequence: TGTGCCTGGAACGGGGGGAGTCCCTACGAGCAGTACTTC.

The gene calls are TRBV30 and TRBJ1-5; 7 bases map to TRBD1. The ends lost 2 bases at V and 2 bases at J; junction bases unmatched: 3. The CDR3 loop spans 14 amino acids. The V gene's germline CDR1 is GTSNPN and CDR2 SVGIG (reference sequence). The CDR3 bases are TGTGCCTGGAGTCGACAGGGCGGCAATCAGCCCCAGCATTTT. Its protein is CAWSRQGGNQPQHF. The full variable domain, in which reference TRBV30 and TRBJ1-5 provide the parts outside the CDR3, is SQTIHQWPATLVQPVGSPLSLECTVEGTSNPNLYWYRQAAGRGLQLLFYSVGIGQISSEVPQNLSASRPQDRQFILSSKKLLLSDSGFYLCAWSRQGGNQPQHFGDGTRLSIL.

The chain carries TRBV5-1 and TRBJ1-2; 7 positions match TRBD1. The germline V gene encodes CDR1 SGHRS and CDR2 YFSETQ. After removal of 6 bases from V and 1 base from J, the junction contained 12 bases not matched to a gene. This CDR3 is 16 amino acids long. Here the CDR3 reads CASTATGTVFNYGYTF. CDR3 nucleotide sequence: TGCGCCAGCACCGCGACCGGGACAGTCTTTAACTATGGCTACACCTTC.

This chain links TRBV9 with TRBJ1-6, with no clear D. The germline V gene has CDR1 SGDLS and CDR2 YYNGEE. This CDR3 contains 14 residues. V dropped 2 bases and J dropped 7 bases, with 10 bases sitting between them. The CDR3 spells CASSVSLTNSPLHF. The DNA for the CDR3 is TGTGCCAGCAGCGTGTCACTTACCAATTCACCCCTCCACTTT.

The CDR3 sequence: CASSSGQTYEQYF. The CDR3 nucleotides read TGTGCCAGCAGCTCGGGACAGACCTACGAGCAGTACTTC. This rearrangement joins TRBV7-9 to TRBJ2-7; TRBD1 aligns across 7 bases. Trimming cost V 4 bases and J 2 bases; bases outside gene matches: 2. CDR3 size: 13 residues. Germline CDR1 reads SEHNR; CDR2 reads FQNEAQ (reference sequence).

The rearrangement joins TRBV7-9 to TRBJ2-3; 10 bases map to TRBD2. This CDR3 is 16 amino acids long. CDR1 and CDR2 (germline): SEHNR, FQNEAQ (reference sequence). V trimming: 0 bases; J trimming: 1 base; junction bases outside the gene matches: 1. CDR3 in DNA: TGTGCCAGCAGCTTAGCACTAGCGGGGCGCACAGATACGCAGTATTTT. Translated, it gives CASSLALAGRTDTQYF.

The rearrangement joins TRBV19 to TRBJ1-5; D unresolved. Trimming shortened V by 3 bases and J by 12 bases, and 9 bases separated the two germline ends. The germline V gene encodes CDR1 LNHDA and CDR2 SQIVND (reference sequence). There are 11 residues in the CDR3. DNA of the CDR3: TGTGCCAGTAGTATGAGAGTCCTCCAGCATTTT. This translates into CASSMRVLQHF. The full variable domain, with the rest looked up from reference TRBV19 and TRBJ1-5, is DGGITQSPKYLFRKEGQNVTLSCEQNLNHDAMYWYRQDPGQGLRLIYYSQIVNDFQKGDIAEGYSVSREKKESFPLTVTSAQKNPTAFYLCASSMRVLQHFGDGTRLSIL.

This clone was seen more than once but under ten times. The genes are TRBV7-9 and TRBJ2-7; 8 nucleotides line up with TRBD2. Germline V gene data show CDR1 as SEHNR and CDR2 as FQNEAQ (reference sequence). The V gene end was trimmed by 3 bases and the J gene end by 2 bases; junction bases not matched to a gene: 0. This CDR3 has 13 residues. The CDR3 region is CASSFGGAYEQYF. The CDR3 DNA is TGTGCCAGCAGCTTCGGGGGGGCCTACGAGCAGTACTTC.

The chain combines TRBV5-1 with TRBJ2-1; D is possibly TRBD2 (6 bases). V lost 2 bases to trimming and J lost 10 bases, with 10 bases between them. CDR1 and CDR2 (germline): SGHRS, YFSETQ. The CDR3 runs to 12 residues. The CDR3 spells CASSFGEDEQFF. CDR3 nucleotides: TGCGCCAGCAGCTTCGGGGAGGACGAGCAGTTCTTC. Full variable domain (rest looked up from reference TRBV5-1 and TRBJ2-1): KAGVTQTPRYLIKTRGQQVTLSCSPISGHRSVSWYQQTPGQGLQFLFEYFSETQRNKGNFPGRFSGRQFSNSRSEMNVSTLELGDSALYLCASSFGEDEQFFGPGTRLTVL.